This T cell receptor beta chain originates from a study of vaccination and CD4 T cells after COVID-19. Study details: Sampling after COVID took place at a median of around 91 days (range 35 to 161) following diagnosis.

The Oncomine TCR Beta short-read assay was applied to DNA of cultured CD4+ T cells. TCRdb used MiXCR to reprocess the PCR reads, holding one entry per CDR3 protein. The table has some 7,700 distinct CDR3 sequences, 65% to 75% seen once; the top ten hold less than 20%. The sample's treatment: roughly 11-day PBMC culture with coronavirus spike peptide pools or control peptides (ViraFEST assay). Spanning March to December 2020, the positive PCR dates came before US Alpha, Beta and Delta variants. A note on this clonotype: As yet, its antigen is unknown.

This TCR was recovered from a human donor with COVID-19. The specimen comprised cultured CD4+ T cells from blood, sampled after SARS-CoV-2 vaccination.

The chain's CDR3 is CASRADTDTQYF. CDR3 sequence (DNA): TGTGCCAGCCGGGCTGACACAGATACGCAGTATTTT. The chain is built from TRBV6-6 and TRBJ2-3; D gene uncertain. The CDR3 has 12 residues. Deletions cut 8 bases from V and 2 bases from J, with 8 bases between. Germline assignment: CDR1 MNHNY and CDR2 SVGAGI (reference sequence).